This TCR beta chain is from a study of vaccination and CD4 T cells after COVID-19. The Oncomine TCR Beta short-read assay sequenced DNA from cultured CD4+ T cells. Cultures of CD4+ T cells served as the source for extracting genomic DNA. From the PCR reads, TCRdb called clonotypes with MiXCR, one entry per CDR3 protein. This table holds about 20,000 distinct CDR3 sequences, roughly 50% found once. The CDR3 runs 14 residues. V shed 2 bases, J shed 5 bases, and the junction held 5 bases outside the gene matches. In regard to this clonotype: Its target is unknown.

The sample's treatment: roughly ten-day PBMC culture with coronavirus spike peptide pools or control peptides (ViraFEST assay). The genes are TRBV12-3 or TRBV12-4 and TRBJ2-7; 8 bases agree with TRBD2. The sequence was collected from a human donor who had recovered from COVID-19. This material consisted of CD4+ T cells from blood, cultured in vitro, taken after SARS-CoV-2 vaccination. CDR3: CASSLLAGANEQYF. For the CDR3, the DNA is TGTGCCAGCAGTTTACTAGCGGGTGCTAACGAGCAGTACTTC.